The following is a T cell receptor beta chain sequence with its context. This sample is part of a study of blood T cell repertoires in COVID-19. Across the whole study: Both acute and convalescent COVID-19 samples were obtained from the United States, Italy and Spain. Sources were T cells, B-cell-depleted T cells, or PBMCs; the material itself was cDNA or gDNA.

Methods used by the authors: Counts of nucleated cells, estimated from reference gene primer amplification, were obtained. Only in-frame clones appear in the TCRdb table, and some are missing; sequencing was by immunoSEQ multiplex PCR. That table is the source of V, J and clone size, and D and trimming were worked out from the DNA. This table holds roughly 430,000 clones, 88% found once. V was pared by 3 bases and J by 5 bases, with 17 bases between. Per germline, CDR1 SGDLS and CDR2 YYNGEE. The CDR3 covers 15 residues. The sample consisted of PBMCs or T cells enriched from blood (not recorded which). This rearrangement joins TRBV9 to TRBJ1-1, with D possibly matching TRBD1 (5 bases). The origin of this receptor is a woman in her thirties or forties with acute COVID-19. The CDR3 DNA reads TGTGCCAGCAGCGCTGTAACAGGTCGGTTGACTGAAGCTTTCTTT. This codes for CASSAVTGRLTEAFF. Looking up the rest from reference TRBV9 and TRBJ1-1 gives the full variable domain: DSGVTQTPKHLITATGQRVTLRCSPRSGDLSVYWYQQSLDQGLQFLIQYYNGEERAKGNILERFSAQQFPDLHSELNLSSLELGDSALYFCASSAVTGRLTEAFFGQGTRLTVV.